The following is a T cell receptor (beta chain) sequence with its context. Its antigen is not yet known. Per-base qualities were not stored, and no clone one base away is much larger. These data come from a study of T cells in localized non-small cell lung cancer (dated by TCRdb to 2018 to 2021). For the study in its entirety: Comparing tumors with uninvolved tumor-adjacent lungs, the study looked at the T cell repertoires of fewer than 250 patients with early-stage NSCLC. All 240 or so NSCLC patients in the cohort were treatment-naive and had localized lung tumors that were resected. Of the NSCLC patients, 129 were male and 85 to 110 were female, and the mean age was approximately 66 years. Overall study outcomes, separate from this receptor: A median of 57 of the top 100 tumor clones were detected in paired uninvolved adjacent lung, and around 30 of these tumor clones were also found among the top 100 clones of the paired uninvolved adjacent lung. Because multi-region sequencing of the tumors was not done, intratumor heterogeneity could not be ruled out. Because of the exploratory design, TCR variables were selected using unadjusted p-values without false-discovery rate correction. Uninvolved tumor-adjacent lung showed the highest T cell clonality, higher than tumor, which suggests more focused antigenic responses in the uninvolved tumor-adjacent lung. Higher T cell density in blood was associated with longer overall survival, whereas higher clonality in adjacent lung was associated with shorter survival.

The immunoSEQ Assay was used to sequence TCR beta CDR3 regions from DNA. The published analysis was carried out like this. To compute T cell density, TCR beta template counts were normalized to usable DNA, which was estimated by amplifying housekeeping genes. Richness was estimated with the preseqR package, extrapolating to 400,000 templates for PBMC samples and 120,000 templates for tissue samples. Clonality was defined as one minus Pielou's evenness. Tissue-enriched TCRs were identified by differential abundance testing using productive amino-acid clonotypes, minimum total count 5 and alpha 0.1. The Jaccard Index and the Morisita Overlap Index were used to measure repertoire overlap between compartments. GLIPH grouped TCR beta CDR3s together with public tetramer-defined viral CDR3s, and a viral motif had to include at least three viral sequences and also show V-gene enrichment. TCRdb holds this immuneACCESS table with in-frame rearrangements only. Some clones are missing; in checked studies, unresolved V genes explain under half, and the rest has no known cause. The DNA was the basis for D and trimming; V, J and clone size are from that table. The sample yields 50,000 to 60,000 clones; more than 85% were counted once. The ten biggest clones cover less than 20% of the sample.

At diagnosis, tumor, uninvolved tumor-adjacent lung and peripheral blood were collected and then preserved as a mix of FFPE and fresh-frozen material. Blood samples were analyzed as peripheral blood mononuclear cells for TCR repertoire profiling. In the germline V gene, CDR1 corresponds to MRHNA and CDR2 to SNTAGT. The CDR3 goes from the cysteine to the phenylalanine over 16 residues. Solely the CDR3 DNA is kept, with 48 bases framed from the first base. Unmatched junction bases come to 7, with V trimmed by 0 bases and J by 6 bases. The receptor's source is a female donor with stage II lung adenocarcinoma. The starting material was PBMCs, obtained before any cancer treatment. The rearranged segments are TRBV6-4 and TRBJ2-1; 8 nucleotides in the junction match TRBD2. The CDR3 region has the sequence CASSDSSRGGSNEQFF. The base sequence is TGTGCCAGCAGTGACTCGTCTCGCGGGGGGTCCAATGAGCAGTTCTTC.